A single sample is the source of the 14 T cell receptor beta chains below, sequenced in a study of blood T cells in healthy people across ages. Then a second PCR, running roughly 7 to 12 cycles, was carried out with a sample-barcoded 5' primer and a J-beta primer mix. Each CDR3 protein gets one entry after TCRdb re-called the 5' RACE reads with MiXCR. The profile shows around 1,000,000 distinct CDR3 sequences, 20% to 25% of them singletons. This same sample was also taken into another study, of T cells of mothers and their children.

The sequenced material came from blood. These receptor sequences come from a girl aged 2-10 years in good health.

This clonotype was detected many times. The chain joins TRBV9 to TRBJ2-7; TRBD1 aligns across 8 bases. V lost 3 bases to trimming and J lost 6 bases; unmatched junction nucleotides: 14. Germline CDR1 reads SGDLS; CDR2 reads YYNGEE. The CDR3 is made up of 16 amino acids. This chain's CDR3 is CASSDNSGTGHGEQYF. In DNA form, the CDR3 reads TGTGCCAGCAGCGATAATTCCGGGACAGGCCATGGCGAGCAGTACTTC.

This rearrangement joins TRBV28 to TRBJ2-1; TRBD2 matches at 14 bases. This CDR3 has 16 amino acids. The germline gives CDR1 MDHEN, CDR2 SYDVKM. Trimming at V came to 8 bases and at J to 5 bases, leaving 8 bases not matched to a gene. The CDR3 spells CASRIRLAGGHNEQFF. As DNA, the CDR3 is TGTGCCAGCCGGATTAGACTAGCGGGAGGGCACAATGAGCAGTTCTTC.

This clonotype has more than one count but fewer than ten. The J gene is TRBJ2-1, the V gene TRBV27, with TRBD1 matching over 9 bases. V lost 6 bases to trimming and J lost 6 bases; unmatched junction nucleotides: 15. This CDR3 comprises 17 residues. Germline CDR1 is MNHEY and CDR2 is SMNVEV (reference sequence). The DNA for the CDR3 is TGTGCCAGCAGCTACCTGTTCGGACAGGGGACTTCCAATGAGCAGTTCTTC. Residues: CASSYLFGQGTSNEQFF.

The chain employs TRBV6-5 and TRBJ2-3; 7 bases are a match to TRBD2. The V gene's germline CDR1 is MNHEY and CDR2 SVGAGI. V trimming: 6 bases; J trimming: 2 bases; junction bases outside the gene matches: 8. CDR3 size: 15 residues. CDR3 loop: CASSRGRGVTDTQYF. CDR3 nucleotide sequence: TGTGCCAGCAGCAGAGGTCGGGGGGTCACAGATACGCAGTATTTT.

The chain combines TRBV11-2 with TRBJ2-3; D is possibly TRBD2 (5 bases). The CDR3 has 15 residues. Germline-derived CDR1 and CDR2 are SGHAT and FQNNGV. The germline V and J ends were trimmed by 3 bases and 8 bases, with 18 bases remaining between them. The CDR3 loop reads CASSLPSSPPGTQYF. CDR3 nucleotide sequence: TGTGCCAGCAGCTTGCCTAGCTCCCCCCCCGGTACGCAGTATTTT.

This clonotype was counted a few times. The V and J genes are TRBV29-1 and TRBJ1-1, with D possibly TRBD1 on 6 matching bases. V lost 5 bases, J lost 0 bases, and 16 bases lay in between. CDR1 and CDR2 (germline): SQVTM, ANQGSEA. The CDR3 contains 15 residues. CDR3 coding DNA: TGCAGCGTTTTTTTGATAGGGGGATTGAACACTGAAGCTTTCTTT. This codes for CSVFLIGGLNTEAFF.

The chain carries TRBV20-1 and TRBJ2-5; D is undetermined. The assigned J gene may be wrong: the sequence end matches TRBJ2-1 better. The CDR3 runs to 13 residues. Germline values: CDR1 DFQATT, CDR2 SNEGSKA (reference sequence). The DNA of the CDR3 is TGCAGTGCTAGCCTGGGCCCCTACAATGAGCAGTTCTTC. It codes for CSASLGPYNEQFF.

This chain links TRBV5-1 with TRBJ2-7; 11 bases agree with TRBD2. The V segment lost 1 base and the J segment 2 bases; nucleotides outside the gene matches: 11. The germline CDR1 and CDR2 sequences are SGHRS and YFSETQ. The CDR3 length is 18 residues. CDR3 sequence (DNA): TGCGCCAGCAGCTTGAAACTAGCGGGAGTTCAAACAACCTACGAGCAGTACTTC. Its protein product is CASSLKLAGVQTTYEQYF.

This chain links TRBV28 with TRBJ1-4; 8 bases are shared with TRBD1. V dropped 3 bases and J dropped 5; count of bases not matched to a gene: 14. Per germline, CDR1 MDHEN and CDR2 SYDVKM. The CDR3 is made up of 18 amino acids. The CDR3 protein is CASSFLFGGGQDNEKLFF. In DNA form, the CDR3 reads TGTGCCAGCAGTTTCCTATTCGGGGGGGGACAGGACAATGAAAAACTGTTTTTT.

Worth noting for this clonotype: One end of the junction varies from germline; a read error may be responsible. The genes are TRBV5-1 and TRBJ1-1; tentatively, D is TRBD1 (5 bases). The germline gives CDR1 SGHRS, CDR2 YFSETQ. The CDR3 extends over 12 amino acids. In DNA, the CDR3 is TGTGCCAGCAGCCTCGAGGGGATTGAAGCTTTCTTT. It codes for CASSLEGIEAFF.

This clonotype showed up many times. This chain uses TRBV6-6 with TRBJ2-7; D possibly corresponds to TRBD2 (5 bases). Per the germline V gene, CDR1 is MNHNY and CDR2 is SVGAGI (reference sequence). V was clipped by 6 bases and J by 3 bases, with 15 bases between them. This CDR3 has 14 amino acids. This CDR3 is CASSLGPGNYEQYF. The CDR3 coding sequence is TGTGCCAGCAGCCTCGGGCCGGGAAACTACGAGCAGTACTTC.

J is TRBJ1-1 and V is TRBV6-5; weak D call: TRBD1 (5 bases). Per the germline V gene, CDR1 is MNHEY and CDR2 is SVGAGI. CDR3 length: 16 residues. V was clipped by 6 bases and J by 7 bases, with 24 bases between them. CDR3 sequence reads: CASSPIRGDRGFEAFF. The CDR3 DNA reads as TGTGCCAGCAGCCCCATCAGAGGGGACCGGGGATTTGAAGCTTTCTTT.

The V call is TRBV15, the J call TRBJ2-7; no clear D gene. With 3 bases removed from V and 4 bases from J, the gap between germline ends came to 13 bases. The CDR3 runs to 14 residues. Germline values: CDR1 LNHNV, CDR2 YYDKDF (reference sequence). The CDR3 DNA sequence: TGTGCCACCAGCAGGGGATTTTTACGGTACGAGCAGTACTTC. It specifies CATSRGFLRYEQYF. Together with reference TRBV15 and TRBJ2-7, the CDR3 gives the full variable domain: DAMVIQNPRYQVTQFGKPVTLSCSQTLNHNVMYWYQQKSSQAPKLLFHYYDKDFNNEADTPDNFQSRRPNTSFCFLDIRSPGLGDTAMYLCATSRGFLRYEQYFGPGTRLTVT.

The chain combines TRBV6-1 with TRBJ1-2; TRBD1 aligns across 7 bases. Trimming removed 2 bases from V and 0 bases from J; junction bases left unmatched: 3. Germline-derived CDR1 and CDR2 are MNHNS and SASEGT. This CDR3 is built from 15 residues. CDR3 sequence reads: CASSEWQGANYGYTF. DNA of the CDR3: TGTGCCAGCAGTGAATGGCAGGGGGCTAACTATGGCTACACCTTC.